A single sample is the source of the 27 T cell receptor beta chains below, sequenced in a study of T cells in women clearing cervical HPV infection. Using immunoSEQ multiplex PCR, the repertoire was profiled, and TCRdb retains in-frame clones only, with some absent. This table holds around 30,000 clones. Sequencing was done on a sample of blood buffy coat. These TCRs come from a woman aged 18-69 years with a cervical HPV16 infection that either progressed to CIN3+ or cleared (not recorded which).

On this clone: The read stops 3 residues short of the end of the CDR3; the missing end is completed from the germline J gene. The chain uses TRBV11-3 and TRBJ2-1, with D perhaps assigned TRBD1 or TRBD2 (5 bases each). V was trimmed by 5 bases and J by 5 bases, leaving 16 bases between them. In germline, CDR1 is SGHNT, CDR2 YENEEA. The CDR3 is 15 amino acids. The CDR3 here is CASSVTRGTNNEQFF. CDR3 DNA (partial): TGTGCCAGCAGCGTCACGAGGGGCACAAACAATGAG.

For this clone: The DNA ends 3 residues before the CDR3 does, and the rest of the CDR3 is filled in from the germline J gene. This rearrangement joins TRBV6-2 or TRBV6-3 to TRBJ1-2, with unresolved D. This CDR3 has 13 residues. V lost 6 bases, J lost 4 bases, and 12 bases lay in between. Germline V gives CDR1 MNHEY, CDR2 SVGEGT. CDR3 DNA, as far as it was read: TGTGCCAGCAGCGAAGTGGACTTCTATGGC. This gives the protein CASSEVDFYG. The whole CDR3 protein reads CASSEVDFYGYTF.

Concerning this clone itself: The read ends 3 residues early relative to the CDR3; the germline J gene fills the gap. The chain couples TRBV20-1 to TRBJ2-3; the D gene is possibly TRBD1 (5 bases). The CDR3 extends over 17 amino acids. Trimming took off 0 bases at V and 2 bases at J, with 18 bases between the two ends. CDR1 DFQATT and CDR2 SNEGSKA come from the germline V gene (reference sequence). CDR3 amino acids: CSARDQGAPSFTDTQYF. Partial CDR3 DNA: TGCAGTGCTAGAGATCAGGGCGCCCCCTCCTTCACAGATACG.

Points on this clone: The CDR3 end falls 3 residues outside the read, so it is completed with the germline J gene. The rearrangement links TRBV7-8 to TRBJ1-4, with 8 nucleotides matching TRBD1. CDR1 and CDR2 from the germline V gene are SGHVS and FQNEAQ. With V trimmed by 1 base and J by 7 bases, 14 bases remained unmatched. The CDR3 is 18 amino acids. The sequenced CDR3 bases are TGTGCCAGCAGCTTAGGCCGGACAGGGTCCTTATTCCGTGAAAAA. Translation: CASSLGRTGSLFREK. The entire CDR3 reads CASSLGRTGSLFREKLFF.

In the case of this clone: The read falls 3 residues short of the CDR3 end, and the missing part is taken from the germline J gene. The V and J genes are TRBV11-2 and TRBJ2-1; D is unclear. Germline CDR1 SGHAT, CDR2 FQNNGV. CDR3 length: 15 residues. The V and J ends lost 2 bases and 0 bases respectively, with 8 bases between them. CDR3 bases read: TGTGCCAGCAGCTTATATCTTCCCTCCTACAATGAG. Translating it yields CASSLYLPSYNE. The full CDR3 is CASSLYLPSYNEQFF.

To note about this clone: The read terminates 3 residues before the CDR3 end, so the remaining end is supplied by the germline J gene. The V gene is TRBV9, the J gene TRBJ2-3; 10 bases align to TRBD2. The V and J ends lost 0 bases and 4 bases, in that order; junction bases with no gene match: 5. Germline CDR1 SGDLS, CDR2 YYNGEE. The CDR3 length is 16 residues. CDR3 region: CASSVGVAGGADTQYF. The sequenced part of the CDR3 DNA is TGTGCCAGCAGCGTAGGGGTAGCGGGAGGCGCAGATACG.

Points on this clone: The read gets to within 3 residues of the CDR3 end, and the germline J gene fills in the rest. The genes are TRBV19 and TRBJ1-2, with 7 bases identical to TRBD1. With 5 bases clipped from V and 2 bases from J, the junction kept 8 bases outside the gene matches. This CDR3 spans 15 amino acids. Germline V lookup: CDR1 LNHDA, CDR2 SQIVND (reference sequence). CDR3 DNA, as far as it was read: TGTGCCAGTAGTTCGGCCGCGACAGGGAACTATGGC. Residues: CASSSAATGNYG. The entire CDR3 protein reads CASSSAATGNYGYTF.

On this clone: The read halts 3 residues ahead of the CDR3 end, with the missing end drawn from the germline J gene. The chain has TRBV5-1 and TRBJ2-7, with TRBD1 matching 9 bases. Germline V gene data show CDR1 as SGHRS and CDR2 as YFSETQ. V trimming: 4 bases; J trimming: 3 bases; junction bases outside the gene matches: 8. This CDR3 has 15 amino acids. The covered CDR3 bases are TGCGCCAGCAGCCCCGACGGGACAGGGTACTACGAG. Its translation: CASSPDGTGYYE. In full, the CDR3 reads CASSPDGTGYYEQYF.

Worth noting for this clone: Read data end 3 residues before the CDR3 end; the end is taken from the germline J gene. The V call is TRBV29-1, the J call TRBJ1-2; the match to TRBD1 covers 12 bases. This CDR3 spans 14 amino acids. CDR1 and CDR2 (germline): SQVTM, ANQGSEA. The covered CDR3 bases are TGCAGCGTACAAGGCGGGACAGGGGGCATGGGC. Translation: CSVQGGTGGMG. The CDR3 in full is CSVQGGTGGMGYTF.

The part of the CDR3 DNA that was read is TGTGCCAGCTCACCATCACTCCAAGAGACG. It is translated as CASSPSLQET. The CDR3 reads in full as CASSPSLQETQYF. The V and J genes are TRBV18 and TRBJ2-3; no reliable D call. The read is 3 residues too short to cover the CDR3 end, so that end is filled in from the germline J gene. This CDR3 contains 13 residues. Per the germline V gene, CDR1 is KGHSH and CDR2 is LQKENI.

Turning to this clone: The DNA ends 3 residues before the CDR3 does, and the rest of the CDR3 is filled in from the germline J gene. This chain joins TRBV12-3 or TRBV12-4 and TRBJ1-2; D ambiguous. This CDR3 is 12 amino acids long. The CDR3: CASSFGVEGYTF. The part of the CDR3 DNA that was read is TGTGCCAGCAGTTTCGGTGTAGAGGGC.

Remarks on this clone: Read data end 3 residues before the CDR3 end; the end is taken from the germline J gene. The chain joins TRBV6-2 or TRBV6-3 to TRBJ2-1, with 10 bases aligning to TRBD2. The CDR3 has 16 amino acids. V was pared by 4 bases and J by 4 bases, with 7 bases of the junction left unmatched. The germline CDR1 and CDR2 sequences are MNHEY and SVGEGT. The CDR3 bases that were read are TGTGCCAGCAGTTTCGCACTAGCGGGAACTTACAATGAG. Protein sequence: CASSFALAGTYNE. In full, the CDR3 is CASSFALAGTYNEQFF.

With regard to this clone: The read ends 3 residues before the CDR3 terminus; that terminus is restored from the germline J gene. The chain uses TRBV5-1 and TRBJ2-4; possible D gene TRBD1, 6 bases. The CDR3 sequence is 14 residues long. V was pared by 2 bases and J by 4 bases, with 10 bases between. Germline values: CDR1 SGHRS, CDR2 YFSETQ. The CDR3 region is CASSFGTGKNIQYF. The CDR3 bases that were read are TGCGCCAGCAGCTTTGGAACAGGGAAAAACATT.

In the case of this clone: The read terminates 3 residues before the CDR3 end, so the remaining end is supplied by the germline J gene. V and J are TRBV6-2 or TRBV6-3 and TRBJ2-7; D unresolved. The V end was cut by 2 bases, the J end by 3 bases, with 14 bases between. Germline lookup yields CDR1 MNHEY and CDR2 SVGEGT. The CDR3 totals 15 residues. CDR3 sequence reads: CASSYLARSLYEQYF. Partial CDR3 DNA: TGTGCCAGCAGTTACCTGGCAAGGTCCCTCTACGAG.

Of note for this clone: With the read ending 3 residues before the CDR3 end, the germline J gene is used to fill in that end. The chain links TRBV18 to TRBJ2-1, with D perhaps matching TRBD2 (6 bases). CDR1 and CDR2 (germline): KGHSH, LQKENI. The CDR3 has 15 amino acids. V was trimmed by 3 bases and J by 3 bases, leaving 12 bases between them. The CDR3 region is CASSPRGSNYNEQFF. The covered CDR3 bases are TGTGCCAGCTCACCGCGGGGTAGTAACTACAATGAG.

About this clone itself: From the germline J gene comes the end of the CDR3, since the read stops 3 residues before it. V and J are TRBV7-8 and TRBJ2-7; 10 nucleotides match TRBD1. The CDR3 runs to 16 residues. Germline trimming cut 5 bases from V and 1 base from J; bases unmatched to any gene: 8. In germline, CDR1 is SGHVS, CDR2 FQNEAQ. CDR3 DNA, as far as it was read: TGTGCCAGCAGCGCCAGGCGGGACAGGGGATCCTACGAG. It yields the protein CASSARRDRGSYE. The complete CDR3 protein is CASSARRDRGSYEQYF.

As for this clone: One junction end disagrees with the germline gene, perhaps due to a read error. The CDR3 goes on 3 residues after the read ends, and that part is filled in from the germline J gene. This chain joins TRBV7-7 and TRBJ2-5; TRBD1 agrees at 7 bases. The CDR3 spans 14 residues. Germline V gene sequence: CDR1 SSHAT, CDR2 FNYEAQ (reference sequence). The sequenced part of the CDR3 DNA is TGTGCTAGCAGCTCAACACAGGGACAGGAGACC. Translating it yields CASSSTQGQET. The full CDR3 protein is CASSSTQGQETQYF.

Comments on this clone: The read falls 3 residues short of the CDR3 end, and the missing part is taken from the germline J gene. V gene TRBV7-9 combines with J gene TRBJ2-3; 11 positions agree with TRBD2. The CDR3 has 14 amino acids. CDR1 and CDR2 from the germline V gene are SEHNR and FQNEAQ (reference sequence). The CDR3 region is CASSELAGVETQYF. The covered CDR3 bases are TGTGCCAGCAGCGAACTAGCGGGAGTTGAGACG.

To note about this clone: The CDR3 end is not reached by the read, which stops 3 residues before it; the germline J gene fills it in. V is TRBV18 and J is TRBJ1-5; no firm D call. The CDR3 sequence is 15 residues long. Per germline, CDR1 KGHSH and CDR2 LQKENI. Trimming stripped 3 bases from V and 6 bases from J, with 15 bases between. This CDR3 reads CASSPWAPGGQPQHF. The part of the CDR3 DNA that was read is TGTGCCAGCTCACCCTGGGCCCCAGGAGGTCAGCCC. The full variable domain, with the rest looked up from reference TRBV18 and TRBJ1-5, is NAGVMQNPRHLVRRRGQEARLRCSPMKGHSHVYWYRQLPEEGLKFMVYLQKENIIDESGMPKERFSAEFPKEGPSILRIQQVVRGDSAAYFCASSPWAPGGQPQHFGDGTRLSIL.

On this clone itself: The sequenced fragment ends 3 residues before the CDR3 boundary, so the rest is inferred from the germline J gene. The chain recombines TRBV2 with TRBJ2-4, with D perhaps matching TRBD1 or TRBD2 (5 bases each). The CDR3 length is 16 residues. Germline assignment: CDR1 SNHLY and CDR2 FYNNEI. Trimming took off 2 bases at V and 2 bases at J, with 13 bases between the two ends. The sequenced part of the CDR3 DNA is TGTGCCAGCAGTGAAAGCCCAGAGGGGACCAAAAACATT. This sequence encodes CASSESPEGTKNI. The complete CDR3 sequence is CASSESPEGTKNIQYF.

Note on this clone: The read ends 3 residues early relative to the CDR3; the germline J gene fills the gap. The chain joins TRBV30 to TRBJ2-5; D is perhaps TRBD1 (6 bases). The CDR3 runs to 12 residues. Trimming cost V 5 bases and J 2 bases, with 9 bases left between them. Germline V CDR1 and CDR2: GTSNPN, SVGIG (reference sequence). The CDR3 region is CAWLDSQETQYF. The CDR3 DNA, read in part, is TGTGCCTGGCTGGACAGTCAAGAGACC.

Note on this clone: The sequence runs out 3 residues before the end of the CDR3; the remainder is reconstructed from the germline J gene. The chain employs TRBV7-2 and TRBJ2-2; D is perhaps TRBD1 (5 bases). The CDR3 runs to 14 residues. Germline lookup yields CDR1 SGHTA and CDR2 FQGNSA. CDR3 bases read: TGTGCCAGCAGCTTAGGGGCAGGGAATGAAAAG. Amino acid sequence: CASSLGAGNEK. The full CDR3 is CASSLGAGNEKLFF.

Note on this clone: The sequence runs out 3 residues before the end of the CDR3; the remainder is reconstructed from the germline J gene. This chain uses TRBV5-5 with TRBJ1-4; D not resolved. CDR1 and CDR2 (germline): SGHKS, YYEKEE (reference sequence). Trimming took 3 bases from V and 5 from J, leaving 11 bases between them. This CDR3 comprises 14 residues. The CDR3: CASSWAVENEKLFF. The CDR3 DNA, read in part, is TGTGCCAGCAGCTGGGCCGTTGAGAATGAAAAA.

For this clone: Read sequence stops 3 residues before the CDR3 end, and the germline J gene provides the missing end. This chain joins TRBV11-3 and TRBJ2-3; 7 bases line up with TRBD1. V lost 4 bases, J lost 2 bases, and 6 bases stayed unmatched. Germline values: CDR1 SGHNT, CDR2 YENEEA. The CDR3 covers 15 residues. The CDR3 loop is CASSSWTGTTDTQYF. The CDR3 DNA, read in part, is TGTGCCAGCAGCTCCTGGACAGGAACCACAGATACG.

Turning to this clone: Read data end 3 residues before the CDR3 end; the end is taken from the germline J gene. This chain links TRBV7-6 with TRBJ2-7, with 7 bases matching TRBD1. V gave up 2 bases and J gave up 1 base; unmatched junction bases: 11. CDR3 size: 17 residues. CDR1 is SGHVS, CDR2 FNYEAQ, per germline. CDR3 loop: CASSLTRTGVSSYEQYF. The CDR3 DNA, read in part, is TGTGCCAGCAGCTTAACGAGGACAGGCGTTAGTTCCTACGAG.

Concerning this clone itself: The read halts 3 residues ahead of the CDR3 end, with the missing end drawn from the germline J gene. The chain joins TRBV27 to TRBJ2-7; 9 bases are shared with TRBD1. This CDR3 is 15 amino acids long. CDR1 MNHEY and CDR2 SMNVEV come from the germline V gene (reference sequence). The J segment lost 3 bases and the V segment lost 6 bases, leaving 9 bases of the junction unmatched. CDR3 residues: CASSPGTGTRYEQYF. Incomplete CDR3 DNA: TGTGCCAGCAGCCCCGGGACAGGGACACGCTACGAG.

About this clone itself: The read falls 3 residues short of the CDR3 end, and the missing part is taken from the germline J gene. The sample carries other DNA sequences with the same CDR3. V is TRBV19 and J is TRBJ1-3; D unresolved. Looked up from germline, CDR1 is LNHDA and CDR2 is SQIVND (reference sequence). There are 13 residues in the CDR3. CDR3 DNA, as far as it was read: TGTGCCAGTAGTACCGGTTCACAGTCCACT. This sequence encodes CASSTGSQST. The complete CDR3 reads CASSTGSQSTIYF.